These 19 T cell receptor beta chains were all obtained from the same sample, sequenced in a study of blood T cell repertoires in COVID-19. Assay used: immunoSEQ multiplex PCR; TCRdb lists only in-frame clones, some missing. The sample lists roughly 130,000 clones, around 82% occurring once. Sequenced sample: peripheral blood. The receptor set was obtained from a woman younger than 45 who had recovered from COVID-19.

The chain uses TRBV24-1 and TRBJ2-3, with 8 bases lining up with TRBD1. The V and J ends lost 4 bases and 6 bases, in that order; junction bases with no gene match: 11. This CDR3 is built from 16 residues. Germline-derived CDR1 and CDR2 are KGHDR and SFDVKD. In nucleotides, the CDR3 is TGTGCCACCAGTGACCCGACAGGGGCTTTCGGGGATACGCAGTATTTT. Its protein is CATSDPTGAFGDTQYF.

The chain has TRBV19 and TRBJ1-1; the D is unclear. Trimming pared 0 bases from V and 1 base from J, leaving 6 bases between. CDR3 length: 14 residues. CDR1 and CDR2 (germline): LNHDA, SQIVND (reference sequence). In nucleotides, the CDR3 is TGTGCCAGTAGTATAGATAGCCGGAACACTGAAGCTTTCTTT. The encoded protein is CASSIDSRNTEAFF.

This chain's CDR3 is CASSALRGGPWTQYF. CDR3 DNA: TGTGCCAGCAGCGCCCTGCGGGGGGGCCCCTGGACCCAGTACTTC. The V and J genes are TRBV7-9 and TRBJ2-5; TRBD2 agrees at 9 bases. The CDR3 has 15 residues. The V and J ends lost 5 bases and 7 bases, in that order; junction bases with no gene match: 11. Germline V gives CDR1 SEHNR, CDR2 FQNEAQ (reference sequence).

The table lists this clone with a count of one. The rearrangement joins TRBV2 to TRBJ2-5, with 9 nucleotides matching TRBD1. V dropped 0 bases and J dropped 4; count of bases not matched to a gene: 3. CDR3 length: 15 residues. From germline, CDR1 is SNHLY and CDR2 FYNNEI. CDR3 loop: CASSEARTGAETQYF. The CDR3 DNA reads as TGTGCCAGCAGTGAAGCCCGGACAGGGGCAGAGACCCAGTACTTC.

The gene calls are TRBV27 and TRBJ2-1, with 15 bases lining up with TRBD2. CDR1 is MNHEY and CDR2 is SMNVEV in the germline V gene (reference sequence). The CDR3 is 19 amino acids. With V trimmed by 2 bases and J by 3 bases, 8 bases remained unmatched. This CDR3 reads CASSLPRTSGGAGYNEQFF. In nucleotides, the CDR3 is TGTGCCAGCAGTTTACCCCGGACTAGCGGGGGGGCGGGCTACAATGAGCAGTTCTTC.

This sequence joins TRBV7-3 and TRBJ1-1; D is possibly TRBD1 (6 bases). Deletions cut 1 base from V and 3 bases from J, with 9 bases between. CDR3 length equals 14 residues. Per germline, CDR1 SGHTA and CDR2 FQGTGA. The CDR3 sequence: CASSLNHRDTEAFF. The CDR3, as DNA: TGTGCCAGCAGCTTAAACCACAGGGACACTGAAGCTTTCTTT.

The V call is TRBV6-5, the J call TRBJ2-1; TRBD2 agrees at 12 bases. V dropped 7 bases and J dropped 15; count of bases not matched to a gene: 16. Germline V gives CDR1 MNHEY, CDR2 SVGAGI. The CDR3 has 15 amino acids. As DNA, the CDR3 is TGTGCCAGCAACGAACTAGCGGGAGGACGCCCTCCGTGGTTCTTC. Its protein product is CASNELAGGRPPWFF.

The CDR3 DNA follows: TGTGCCAGCAGAACAGGGACTGAAGCTTTCTTT. It translates to CASRTGTEAFF. The chain links TRBV6-5 to TRBJ1-1; possible D gene TRBD1, 6 bases. The germline V gene has CDR1 MNHEY and CDR2 SVGAGI. The CDR3 consists of 11 residues. With 6 bases removed from V and 5 bases from J, the gap between germline ends came to 7 bases.

The chain uses TRBV19 and TRBJ1-2; D remains ambiguous. The V end was cut by 3 bases, the J end by 4 bases, with 27 bases between. Germline V gives CDR1 LNHDA, CDR2 SQIVND (reference sequence). The CDR3 is 19 amino acids. The CDR3 DNA reads TGTGCCAGTAGTATGTCAGGAGTCTCGGGAAACGCCGGAGCCTATGGCTACACCTTC. Its translation: CASSMSGVSGNAGAYGYTF.

This clone came up once. The chain joins TRBV11-2 to TRBJ1-1, with D possibly being TRBD1 (6 bases). The V gene's germline CDR1 is SGHAT and CDR2 FQNNGV. CDR3 length: 18 amino acids. V lost 4 bases and J lost 3, with 24 bases in between. This CDR3 is CASSWFRGSGRVDTEAFF. The DNA of the CDR3 is TGTGCCAGCAGCTGGTTCAGGGGCTCAGGACGGGTAGACACTGAAGCTTTCTTT.

This chain connects TRBV10-3 to TRBJ1-3; D call uncertain. The V end lost 2 bases, the J end lost 0 bases, and 11 bases lay between the germline ends. Germline CDR1 is ENHRY and CDR2 is SYGVKD. This CDR3 has 16 amino acids. CDR3 protein: CAISEAGFASGNTIYF. The CDR3 DNA follows: TGTGCCATCAGTGAGGCGGGGTTTGCCTCTGGAAACACCATATATTTT.

The CDR3 here is CASCWSGPYEQYF. The CDR3 DNA reads as TGTGCCAGCTGCTGGAGCGGACCCTACGAGCAGTACTTC. The chain couples TRBV6-5 to TRBJ2-7; D might be TRBD2 (5 bases). The CDR3 spans 13 residues. V was trimmed by 8 bases and J by 2 bases, leaving 13 bases between them. CDR1 is MNHEY and CDR2 is SVGAGI in the germline V gene.

This clone was observed once. The V call is TRBV11-2, the J call TRBJ2-7; unclear D gene. Germline V CDR1 and CDR2: SGHAT, FQNNGV. The V end lost 5 bases, the J end lost 1 base, and 12 bases lay between the germline ends. CDR3 length: 14 amino acids. DNA for the CDR3: TGTGCCAGCAGCCCCCCCCGCGGTTCCTACGAGCAGTACTTC. Translation: CASSPPRGSYEQYF.

The V and J genes are TRBV9 and TRBJ2-1; D is unclear. The germline V gene has CDR1 SGDLS and CDR2 YYNGEE. V was trimmed by 3 bases and J by 3 bases, leaving 13 bases between them. The CDR3 totals 15 residues. CDR3 sequence: CASSAYGGGYNEQFF. The DNA of the CDR3 is TGTGCCAGCAGCGCTTACGGTGGCGGCTACAATGAGCAGTTCTTC.

The gene calls are TRBV4-1 and TRBJ1-1, with 8 positions matching TRBD1. CDR3 length: 16 residues. Germline V lookup: CDR1 MGHRA, CDR2 YSYEKL. The J segment lost 1 base and the V segment lost 2 bases, leaving 6 bases of the junction unmatched. Here the CDR3 reads CASSQTSDRGNTEAFF. Written as DNA, the CDR3 is TGCGCCAGCAGCCAAACGTCCGACAGGGGGAACACTGAAGCTTTCTTT.

This sequence joins TRBV19 and TRBJ1-2; no clear D gene. The CDR3 runs to 15 residues. CDR1 and CDR2 from the germline V gene are LNHDA and SQIVND (reference sequence). The germline V and J ends were trimmed by 3 bases and 1 base, with 12 bases remaining between them. The CDR3 region is CASSMGSTDNYGYTF. In nucleotides, the CDR3 is TGTGCCAGTAGTATGGGGAGCACCGATAACTATGGCTACACCTTC.

The chain links TRBV19 to TRBJ2-5, with a possible D match to TRBD2 (6 bases). The CDR3 length is 16 residues. V shed 7 bases and J shed 1 base, with 19 bases lying between them. Germline V gene sequence: CDR1 LNHDA, CDR2 SQIVND (reference sequence). The CDR3 DNA reads TGTGCCAGTACCCAAGCGGGTGCCGGGGGCCAAGAGACCCAGTACTTC. It encodes CASTQAGAGGQETQYF.

V gene TRBV24-1 combines with J gene TRBJ2-1, with 9 positions matching TRBD1. The CDR3 runs 16 residues. The ends lost 2 bases at V and 10 bases at J; junction bases unmatched: 11. The germline CDR1 and CDR2 sequences are KGHDR and SFDVKD. The CDR3 reads CATSDSQGARRREQFF. CDR3 nucleotides: TGTGCCACCAGTGATTCACAGGGGGCGAGGCGCCGAGAGCAGTTCTTC.

The rearrangement uses TRBV3-1 (or the pseudogene TRBV3-2) and TRBJ1-2; 12 bases agree with TRBD1. The CDR3 spans 19 residues. Per the germline V gene, CDR1 is LGHDT and CDR2 is YNNKEL (reference sequence). After removal of 4 bases from V and 3 bases from J, the junction contained 15 bases not matched to a gene. CDR3 in amino acids: CASSRLMIGTGGLDYGYTF. CDR3 bases: TGTGCCAGCAGCCGCCTTATGATTGGGACAGGGGGCTTGGACTATGGCTACACCTTC.